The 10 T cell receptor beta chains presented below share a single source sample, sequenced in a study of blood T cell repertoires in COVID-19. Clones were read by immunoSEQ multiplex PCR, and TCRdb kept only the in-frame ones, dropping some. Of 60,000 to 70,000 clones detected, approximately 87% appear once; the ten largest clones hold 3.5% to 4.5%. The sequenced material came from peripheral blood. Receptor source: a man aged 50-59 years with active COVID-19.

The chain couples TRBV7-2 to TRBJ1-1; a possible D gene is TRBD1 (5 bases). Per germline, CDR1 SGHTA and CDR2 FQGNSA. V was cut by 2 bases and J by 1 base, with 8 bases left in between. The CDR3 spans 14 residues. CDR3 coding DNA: TGTGCCAGCAGCTTAAAAGGGGCGAACACTGAAGCTTTCTTT. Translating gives CASSLKGANTEAFF.

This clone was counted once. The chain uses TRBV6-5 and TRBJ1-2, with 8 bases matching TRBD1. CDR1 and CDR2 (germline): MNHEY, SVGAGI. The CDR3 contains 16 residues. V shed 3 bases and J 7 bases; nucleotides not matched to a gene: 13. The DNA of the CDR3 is TGTGCCAGCAGTTATTACTTGGACAGGGAGGGATCTGGCTACACCTTC. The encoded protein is CASSYYLDREGSGYTF.

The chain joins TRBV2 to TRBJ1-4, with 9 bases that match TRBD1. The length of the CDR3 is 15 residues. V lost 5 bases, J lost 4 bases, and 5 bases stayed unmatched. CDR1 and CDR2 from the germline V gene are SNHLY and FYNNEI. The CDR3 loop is CASSYRTGVNEKLFF. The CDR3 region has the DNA TGTGCCAGCAGTTACAGGACAGGGGTTAATGAAAAACTGTTTTTT.

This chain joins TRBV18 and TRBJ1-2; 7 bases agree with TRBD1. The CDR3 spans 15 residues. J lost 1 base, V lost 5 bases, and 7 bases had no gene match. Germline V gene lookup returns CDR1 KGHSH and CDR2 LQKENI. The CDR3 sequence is CASSDRTGFNYGYTF. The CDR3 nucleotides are TGTGCCAGCTCAGACAGGACAGGATTTAACTATGGCTACACCTTC. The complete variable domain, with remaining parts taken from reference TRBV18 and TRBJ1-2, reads NAGVMQNPRHLVRRRGQEARLRCSPMKGHSHVYWYRQLPEEGLKFMVYLQKENIIDESGMPKERFSAEFPKEGPSILRIQQVVRGDSAAYFCASSDRTGFNYGYTFGSGTRLTVV.

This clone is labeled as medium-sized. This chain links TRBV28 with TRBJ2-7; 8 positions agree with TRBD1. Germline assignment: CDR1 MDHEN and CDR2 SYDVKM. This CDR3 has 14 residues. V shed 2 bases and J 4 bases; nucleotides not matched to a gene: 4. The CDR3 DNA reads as TGTGCCAGCAGTTTACAGGGGGCGCGGTACGAGCAGTACTTC. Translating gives CASSLQGARYEQYF. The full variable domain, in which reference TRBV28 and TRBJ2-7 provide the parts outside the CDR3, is DVKVTQSSRYLVKRTGEKVFLECVQDMDHENMFWYRQDPGLGLRLIYFSYDVKMKEKGDIPEGYSVSREKKERFSLILESASTNQTSMYLCASSLQGARYEQYFGPGTRLTVT.

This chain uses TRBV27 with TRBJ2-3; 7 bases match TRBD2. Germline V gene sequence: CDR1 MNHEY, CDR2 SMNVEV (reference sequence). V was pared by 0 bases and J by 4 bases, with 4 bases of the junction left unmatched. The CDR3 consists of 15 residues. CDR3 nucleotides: TGTGCCAGCAGTTTATCCCCCCGGGGGGCAGATACGCAGTATTTT. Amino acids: CASSLSPRGADTQYF.

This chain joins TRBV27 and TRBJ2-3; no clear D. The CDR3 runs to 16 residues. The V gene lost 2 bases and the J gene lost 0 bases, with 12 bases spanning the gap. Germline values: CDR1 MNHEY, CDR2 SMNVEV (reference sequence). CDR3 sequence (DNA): TGTGCCAGCAGTTTAAGTTTAGCACTAAGCACAGATACGCAGTATTTT. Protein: CASSLSLALSTDTQYF.

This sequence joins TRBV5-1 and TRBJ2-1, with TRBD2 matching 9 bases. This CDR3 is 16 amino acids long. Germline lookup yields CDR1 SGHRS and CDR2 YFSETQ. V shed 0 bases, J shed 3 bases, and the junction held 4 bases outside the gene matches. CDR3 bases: TGCGCCAGCAGCTTGGCCTATAGCGGGAGCTACAATGAGCAGTTCTTC. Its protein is CASSLAYSGSYNEQFF.

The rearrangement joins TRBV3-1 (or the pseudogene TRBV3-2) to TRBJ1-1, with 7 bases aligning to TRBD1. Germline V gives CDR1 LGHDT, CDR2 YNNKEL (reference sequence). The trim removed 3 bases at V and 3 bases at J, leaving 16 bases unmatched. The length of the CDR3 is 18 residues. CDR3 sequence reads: CASSHRRGARVRDTEAFF. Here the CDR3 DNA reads TGTGCCAGCAGCCACCGCAGGGGGGCGCGAGTCCGAGACACTGAAGCTTTCTTT.

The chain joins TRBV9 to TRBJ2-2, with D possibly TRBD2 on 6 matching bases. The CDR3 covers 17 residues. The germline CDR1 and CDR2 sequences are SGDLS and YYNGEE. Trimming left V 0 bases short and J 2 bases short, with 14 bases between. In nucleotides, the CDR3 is TGTGCCAGCAGCGTAGCTGGGGTAGCGGCTAACACCGGGGAGCTGTTTTTT. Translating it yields CASSVAGVAANTGELFF. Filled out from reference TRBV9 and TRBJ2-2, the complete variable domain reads DSGVTQTPKHLITATGQRVTLRCSPRSGDLSVYWYQQSLDQGLQFLIQYYNGEERAKGNILERFSAQQFPDLHSELNLSSLELGDSALYFCASSVAGVAANTGELFFGEGSRLTVL.